The clone carrying this TCR beta chain was seen at least ten times. The antigen is not known. This entry comes from a study of T-cell reconstitution after alpha-beta-depleted transplantation in children. Study-level findings and limits: Several patients had high TCRbeta diversity at day 60; it came from surviving recipient T cells and thymic progenitors. T cells produced anew were the main source of T-cell counts and diversity one year after transplant. Approximately two months post-transplant, alpha-beta T cells reportedly originated from several hundred expanded graft clones.

Preparation of the TCRbeta library involved a method that used unique molecular identifiers. TCRdb processed the PCR reads anew with MiXCR; each CDR3 protein has one entry. The sample includes about 20,000 distinct CDR3 sequences, approximately 13% of them seen just once. The clonotype was recovered from a female patient aged 2-15 years who had a stem cell transplant for congenital amegakaryocytic thrombocytopenia, so the T cells may come from the graft donor. Sample: PBMCs, mostly from graft donor cells, taken 60 days after TCRalphabeta/CD19-depleted stem cell transplant.

The CDR3 region is CASSQASGDYNEQFF. The DNA of the CDR3 is TGTGCCAGCAGCCAGGCTAGCGGGGATTACAATGAGCAGTTCTTC. The chain has TRBV3-1 and TRBJ2-1; 9 bases align to TRBD2. The junction had 4 bases not matched to a gene; V was cut back by 3 bases and J by 4 bases. CDR3 length: 15 amino acids. CDR1 and CDR2 from the germline V gene are LGHDT and YNNKEL (reference sequence).